These 17 T cell receptor beta chains were all obtained from the same sample, sequenced in a study of early T cells in non-severe SARS-CoV-2 infection. TCRdb re-called the 5' RACE reads with MiXCR, one entry per CDR3 protein. In the table there are about 100,000 distinct CDR3 sequences, 11% of which are singletons. Specimen: whole blood. Source of these receptors: an adult who was a healthcare worker with PCR-confirmed SARS-CoV-2 infection or an uninfected control (not recorded which).

This clonotype was detected only a few times. This rearrangement joins TRBV9 to TRBJ2-2; weak D call: TRBD1 (5 bases). CDR1 and CDR2 (germline): SGDLS, YYNGEE. The CDR3 loop spans 14 amino acids. V lost 3 bases and J 1 base, leaving 7 bases between the germline ends. The CDR3 here is CASSGQWNTGELFF. In DNA, the CDR3 is TGTGCCAGCAGCGGACAGTGGAACACCGGGGAGCTGTTTTTT.

This clonotype was detected ten times or more. V and J are TRBV28 and TRBJ2-1; the match to TRBD1 covers 7 bases. V gave up 6 bases and J gave up 4 bases; unmatched junction bases: 6. Germline assignment: CDR1 MDHEN and CDR2 SYDVKM. The CDR3 is 14 residues long. The CDR3 sequence is CASRPGQIYNEQFF. CDR3 DNA: TGTGCCAGCAGACCGGGACAGATTTACAATGAGCAGTTCTTC.

The sample holds many counts of this clonotype. The V and J genes are TRBV12-3 or TRBV12-4 and TRBJ2-5; no clear D. The germline V and J ends were trimmed by 6 bases and 1 base, with 12 bases remaining between them. This CDR3 comprises 14 residues. The CDR3 loop reads CASRGPGFQETQYF. CDR3 bases: TGTGCCAGCAGAGGCCCAGGTTTCCAAGAGACCCAGTACTTC.

This chain uses TRBV9 with TRBJ1-1; D remains unclear. There are 14 residues in the CDR3. Per the germline V gene, CDR1 is SGDLS and CDR2 is YYNGEE. V gave up 0 bases and J gave up 1 base, with 7 bases separating them. The CDR3 loop reads CASSVGSGNTEAFF. The CDR3, as DNA: TGTGCCAGCAGCGTAGGGAGTGGGAACACTGAAGCTTTCTTT.

This clonotype was picked up a small number of times. The rearrangement uses TRBV18 and TRBJ2-7; 8 nucleotides match TRBD2. Trimming took 3 bases from V and 2 from J; bases not matched to a gene: 0. Germline V gene sequence: CDR1 KGHSH, CDR2 LQKENI. The CDR3 runs to 13 residues. CDR3 region: CASSPGRAYEQYF. CDR3 bases: TGTGCCAGCTCACCCGGGAGGGCCTACGAGCAGTACTTC.

This clonotype was picked up a small number of times. The CDR3 DNA is TGTGCCAGCAGTTATGGGGCGCAGGGTCAGAATGAGCAGTTCTTC. Residues: CASSYGAQGQNEQFF. The chain recombines TRBV6-5 with TRBJ2-1; D may be TRBD1 (5 bases). This CDR3 region has 15 residues. Per germline, CDR1 MNHEY and CDR2 SVGAGI. V lost 3 bases and J 7 bases, leaving 16 bases between the germline ends.

This clonotype was recorded a few times. The V and J genes are TRBV5-1 and TRBJ2-5; 11 bases fit TRBD2. After removal of 3 bases from V and 3 bases from J, the junction contained 7 bases not matched to a gene. Germline V CDR1 and CDR2: SGHRS, YFSETQ. The CDR3 has 16 amino acids. CDR3 sequence: CASSWTTSGSKETQYF. In DNA, the CDR3 is TGCGCCAGCAGCTGGACCACTAGCGGGAGTAAAGAGACCCAGTACTTC.

The rearrangement uses TRBV29-1 and TRBJ2-7; 9 nucleotides match TRBD1. The CDR3 is made up of 11 amino acids. Trimming took 4 bases from V and 5 from J; bases not matched to a gene: 0. Germline V gives CDR1 SQVTM, CDR2 ANQGSEA. CDR3 sequence (DNA): TGCAGCGTTGGACAGGGGGACGAGCAGTACTTC. This encodes CSVGQGDEQYF.

This clonotype was recorded many times. The chain joins TRBV29-1 to TRBJ2-1; D not certain. CDR1 and CDR2 (germline): SQVTM, ANQGSEA. The CDR3 contains 12 residues. Trimming shortened V by 0 bases and J by 9 bases, and 9 bases separated the two germline ends. CDR3 coding DNA: TGCAGCGTTGAAGATTCCGTAAGTGAGCAGTTCTTC. Its protein is CSVEDSVSEQFF.

This clonotype was seen more than once but under ten times. The rearrangement links TRBV30 to TRBJ2-3, with D unclear. Germline V gives CDR1 GTSNPN, CDR2 SVGIG (reference sequence). Trimming left V 4 bases short and J 8 bases short, with 13 bases between. The CDR3 extends over 12 amino acids. In DNA form, the CDR3 reads TGTGCCTGGAAAGCTGTGCGAGCTACGCAGTATTTT. It specifies CAWKAVRATQYF.

Many counts were recorded for this clonotype. The chain is built from TRBV28 and TRBJ2-7; D may be TRBD1 or TRBD2 (5 bases each). Looked up from germline, CDR1 is MDHEN and CDR2 is SYDVKM. The CDR3 is 15 amino acids. V was clipped by 5 bases and J by 3 bases, with 17 bases between them. CDR3 bases: TGTGCCAGCAGTCCGTTGGGGGAATCAAACTACGAGCAGTACTTC. It yields the protein CASSPLGESNYEQYF.

This clonotype was counted many times. The CDR3 reads CAISEGASDTGELFF. CDR3 sequence (DNA): TGTGCCATCAGTGAGGGGGCAAGCGACACCGGGGAGCTGTTTTTT. The rearrangement joins TRBV10-3 to TRBJ2-2; possibly TRBD1 for D (5 bases). The CDR3 loop spans 15 amino acids. Germline V CDR1 and CDR2: ENHRY, SYGVKD. Trimming removed 2 bases at V and 3 bases at J, with 10 bases between.

This clonotype was observed a handful of times. This sequence joins TRBV29-1 and TRBJ2-3; D unresolved. The germline V and J ends were trimmed by 4 bases and 5 bases, with 10 bases remaining between them. The CDR3 spans 12 residues. Germline V CDR1 and CDR2: SQVTM, ANQGSEA. The CDR3 bases are TGCAGCGTTGGCGAGCTGGAAGATACGCAGTATTTT. It codes for CSVGELEDTQYF.

The rearrangement uses TRBV12-3 or TRBV12-4 and TRBJ2-5, with TRBD1 as a possible D gene (6 bases). The CDR3 loop spans 14 amino acids. V was trimmed by 5 bases and J by 3 bases, leaving 13 bases between them. The CDR3 protein is CASSSTGTKETQYF. DNA for the CDR3: TGTGCCAGCAGTAGTACAGGGACAAAAGAGACCCAGTACTTC.

This clonotype was recorded many times. The rearrangement links TRBV28 to TRBJ1-5; D gene unclear. Per the germline V gene, CDR1 is MDHEN and CDR2 is SYDVKM. The ends were cut back, 5 bases at V and 13 bases at J, with 12 bases in the middle. This CDR3 comprises 11 residues. CDR3 sequence (DNA): TGTGCCAGCAGTCTCCTTGGGAGTCAGCATTTT. This translates into CASSLLGSQHF. Combining the CDR3 with reference TRBV28 and TRBJ1-5 gives the whole variable domain DVKVTQSSRYLVKRTGEKVFLECVQDMDHENMFWYRQDPGLGLRLIYFSYDVKMKEKGDIPEGYSVSREKKERFSLILESASTNQTSMYLCASSLLGSQHFGDGTRLSIL.

As for this clonotype: As the CDR3 is not closed by the conserved phenylalanine or tryptophan, this likely results from a read error. This CDR3 is CASSRGFNEQFS. CDR3 in DNA: TGTGCCAGCAGCCGCGGTTTTAATGAGCAGTTCTCC. V and J are TRBV12-3 or TRBV12-4 and TRBJ2-1; D is ambiguous. The length of the CDR3 is 12 residues. V shed 6 bases and J shed 7 bases, with 10 bases lying between them.

The table lists this clonotype with a few counts. The rearrangement links TRBV18 to TRBJ1-6, with 7 bases fitting TRBD1. The CDR3 loop spans 14 amino acids. The germline V gene encodes CDR1 KGHSH and CDR2 LQKENI. The V segment lost 3 bases and the J segment 8 bases; nucleotides outside the gene matches: 4. CDR3 loop: CASSPSTGDSPLHF. CDR3 DNA: TGTGCCAGCTCACCCTCAACAGGGGATTCACCCCTCCACTTT.